Listed below are T cell receptor beta chains from one sample, sequenced in a study of blood T cell repertoires in COVID-19. Data came from immunoSEQ multiplex PCR; TCRdb stores just in-frame clones and leaves some out. The repertoire holds tens of thousands of clones, with 91% as singletons. Sample: peripheral blood. These TCRs come from a man aged 55-75 years with acute or convalescent COVID-19. Both conserved end residues are part of each CDR3. A D gene is named only where the DNA matches it firmly. Rows may omit the clone size; those that give it use once, few, many or a size class.

d_call,v_call,j_call,clone_size,cdr3_aa,cdr3_nt
TRBD1,TRBV14,TRBJ1-5,.,CASSLQGAVYSNQPQHF,TGTGCCAGCAGCCTCCAGGGGGCGGTGTATAGCAATCAGCCCCAGCATTTT
TRBD1,TRBV5-6,TRBJ1-5,.,CASSLQGGWEPQHF,TGTGCCAGCAGCTTACAGGGGGGATGGGAGCCCCAGCATTTT
.,TRBV7-2,TRBJ1-5,.,CASSLSQFQPQHF,TGTGCCAGCAGCTTATCGCAGTTTCAGCCCCAGCATTTT
TRBD1,TRBV11-3,TRBJ2-2,.,CASRPGQGALSTGELFF,TGTGCCAGCAGGCCGGGACAGGGGGCGCTTAGCACCGGGGAGCTGTTTTTT
.,TRBV6-4,TRBJ1-1,once,CARPGGGNSEAFF,TGTGCCAGACCGGGCGGAGGGAACTCTGAAGCTTTCTTT
.,TRBV7-2,TRBJ2-7,.,CASSLGAGRLYEQYF,TGTGCCAGCAGCTTAGGTGCGGGACGGCTCTACGAGCAGTACTTC
.,TRBV5-5,TRBJ2-7,.,CASSGDMLTFYEQYF,TGTGCCAGCAGCGGCGACATGCTCACCTTCTACGAGCAGTACTTC
TRBD2,TRBV6-6,TRBJ2-1,.,CASSPKRLAGSRNEQFF,TGTGCCAGCAGTCCCAAGAGACTAGCGGGTTCCCGCAATGAGCAGTTCTTC
.,TRBV11-2,TRBJ1-1,.,CASSLDRDTEAFF,TGTGCCAGCAGCTTAGATCGTGACACTGAAGCTTTCTTT
.,TRBV7-2,TRBJ2-3,.,CASSSFVDTQYF,TGTGCCAGCAGCTCTTTCGTAGATACGCAGTATTTT
TRBD2,TRBV9,TRBJ2-7,.,CASSVHGLAGGAYEQYF,TGTGCCAGCAGCGTCCACGGACTAGCGGGAGGGGCCTACGAGCAGTACTTC
TRBD2,TRBV9,TRBJ2-5,.,CASSVYPGSFLAGGPTETQYF,TGTGCCAGCAGCGTATACCCGGGGAGCTTTCTAGCGGGAGGGCCCACAGAGACCCAGTACTTC
.,TRBV4-3,TRBJ1-4,.,CASSQGAGSQVGEKLFF,TGCGCCAGCAGCCAAGGAGCGGGGAGCCAGGTCGGTGAAAAACTGTTTTTT
TRBD2,TRBV27,TRBJ2-3,once,CASSRGLAGGVTDTQYF,TGTGCCAGCAGTAGAGGACTAGCGGGAGGTGTCACAGATACGCAGTATTTT
TRBD1,TRBV7-9,TRBJ2-7,.,CASSLVGGVPYEQYF,TGTGCCAGCAGCTTAGTAGGGGGCGTTCCCTACGAGCAGTACTTC
.,TRBV6-2/TRBV6-3,TRBJ2-5,.,CASSQRPGETQYF,TGTGCCAGCAGCCAAAGACCAGGGGAGACCCAGTACTTC
TRBD2,TRBV14,TRBJ2-1,.,CASSQEWREALYNEQFF,TGTGCCAGCAGCCAAGAATGGCGGGAGGCCCTATACAATGAGCAGTTCTTC
TRBD1,TRBV12-3/TRBV12-4,TRBJ1-5,.,CASSGQGGQPQHF,TGTGCCAGCAGCGGACAGGGGGGACAGCCCCAGCATTTT
TRBD2,TRBV10-3,TRBJ2-7,.,CATKDDSGTRYEQYF,TGTGCCACCAAGGACGACAGCGGGACCAGATACGAGCAGTACTTC
TRBD1,TRBV19,TRBJ2-1,.,CASSIRGTGLVNEQFF,TGTGCCAGTAGTATAAGGGGGACAGGGTTGGTCAATGAGCAGTTCTTC
TRBD1,TRBV7-8,TRBJ2-7,.,CASSSRDRASYEQYF,TGTGCCAGCAGCTCAAGGGACAGGGCCTCCTACGAGCAGTACTTC
TRBD1,TRBV28,TRBJ2-5,.,CASSHGQGSARPQKETQYF,TGTGCCAGCAGCCATGGACAGGGCTCTGCCAGGCCTCAGAAAGAGACCCAGTACTTC
TRBD2,TRBV5-6,TRBJ2-7,.,CASSFQGLAGEEQYF,TGTGCCAGCAGCTTTCAGGGACTAGCGGGAGAGGAGCAGTACTTC
.,TRBV7-2,TRBJ1-5,.,CASSLIRGYSNQPQHF,TGTGCCAGCAGCTTGATAAGAGGCTATAGCAATCAGCCCCAGCATTTT
.,TRBV10-3,TRBJ1-6,many,CATLHDTYNSPLHF,TGTGCCACCTTACACGACACGTATAATTCACCCCTCCACTTT
.,TRBV5-4,TRBJ2-5,.,CASSPDSFQETQYF,TGTGCCAGCAGCCCAGACAGTTTCCAAGAGACCCAGTACTTC
.,TRBV11-3,TRBJ1-1,.,CASSLGAGRTEAFF,TGTGCCAGCAGCTTAGGGGCAGGGCGGACTGAAGCTTTCTTT
.,TRBV6-5,TRBJ1-1,.,CASSKAGEDTEAFF,TGTGCCAGCAGCAAGGCAGGGGAAGATACTGAAGCTTTCTTT
.,TRBV6-6,TRBJ2-5,.,CASSWRGSGQETQYF,TGTGCCAGCAGTTGGCGGGGTAGCGGACAAGAGACCCAGTACTTC
TRBD2,TRBV30,TRBJ2-2,.,CAWTRLAGSTGELFF,TGTGCCTGGACCCGACTAGCGGGGAGCACCGGGGAGCTGTTTTTT
.,TRBV29-1,TRBJ2-7,.,CSVVVGAQEQYF,TGCAGCGTTGTAGTGGGGGCTCAAGAGCAGTACTTC
.,TRBV28,TRBJ2-1,.,CASRPLLEFKEDNEQFF,TGTGCCAGCAGGCCCCTACTAGAATTTAAAGAGGACAATGAGCAGTTCTTC
TRBD1,TRBV28,TRBJ2-7,once,CASSLRTGNYEQYF,TGTGCCAGCAGTTTAAGGACAGGTAACTACGAGCAGTACTTC
.,TRBV4-3,TRBJ2-6,.,CASSQDPPGAQAGANVLTF,TGCGCCAGCAGCCAAGATCCCCCAGGGGCGCAGGCTGGGGCCAACGTCCTGACTTTC
TRBD2,TRBV7-3,TRBJ2-1,.,CASSPAVAGLNLAEQFF,TGTGCCAGCAGCCCAGCGGTAGCGGGACTAAATCTGGCTGAGCAGTTCTTC
TRBD1,TRBV28,TRBJ1-5,.,CASRYTGDTALILFNQPQHF,TGTGCCAGCAGATATACAGGGGATACAGCCCTGATCCTATTCAATCAGCCCCAGCATTTT
.,TRBV5-1,TRBJ1-1,.,CASSLDPENTEAFF,TGCGCCAGCAGCTTAGATCCAGAGAACACTGAAGCTTTCTTT
TRBD1,TRBV7-9,TRBJ2-5,.,CASSQDRERETQYF,TGTGCCAGCAGCCAAGACAGGGAGAGGGAGACCCAGTACTTC
TRBD1,TRBV6-5,TRBJ2-1,.,CASSSNDRGRNNEQFF,TGTGCCAGCAGTTCAAACGACAGGGGGCGAAATAATGAGCAGTTCTTC
TRBD1,TRBV7-9,TRBJ1-1,.,CASSKSPTGGTEAFF,TGTGCCAGCAGCAAGTCTCCGACAGGGGGGACTGAAGCTTTCTTT
TRBD2,TRBV6-2/TRBV6-3,TRBJ2-1,.,CASSDRASRGEQFF,TGTGCCAGCAGTGACCGGGCCTCGCGGGGGGAGCAGTTCTTC
.,TRBV6-4,TRBJ1-1,.,CASSERANTEAFF,TGTGCCAGCAGTGAGCGGGCGAACACTGAAGCTTTCTTT
.,TRBV3-1/TRBV3-2,TRBJ1-1,.,CASSQAGTPAFF,TGTGCCAGCAGCCAAGCCGGGACACCAGCTTTCTTT
.,TRBV30,TRBJ1-1,.,CAWSHRASGKGAFF,TGTGCCTGGAGTCATCGGGCAAGCGGGAAGGGGGCTTTCTTT
TRBD2,TRBV9,TRBJ2-5,few,CASSVLAVEGETQYF,TGTGCCAGCAGCGTGCTAGCGGTAGAGGGAGAGACCCAGTACTTC
.,TRBV7-9,TRBJ1-2,.,CASSAGQNNYGYTF,TGTGCCAGCAGCGCCGGACAGAATAACTATGGCTACACCTTC
TRBD1,TRBV19,TRBJ1-1,.,CASSIAEGAGNTEAFF,TGTGCCAGTAGTATCGCCGAGGGGGCCGGGAACACTGAAGCTTTCTTT
.,TRBV19,TRBJ1-5,.,CASGRQGHPLNQPQHF,TGTGCCAGTGGAAGGCAGGGGCACCCGCTAAATCAGCCCCAGCATTTT
TRBD1,TRBV24-1,TRBJ1-5,.,CATRPGQGSNQPQHF,TGTGCCACCAGACCGGGACAGGGGAGCAATCAGCCCCAGCATTTT
TRBD2,TRBV2,TRBJ2-1,.,CATKTSGTYNEQFF,TGTGCCACCAAGACTAGCGGAACCTACAATGAGCAGTTCTTC
.,TRBV6-5,TRBJ1-6,.,CASRARENSPLHF,TGTGCCAGCAGAGCACGAGAGAATTCACCCCTCCACTTT
.,TRBV4-1,TRBJ2-5,.,CASSQEVRFQETQYF,TGCGCCAGCAGCCAAGAGGTGCGTTTTCAAGAGACCCAGTACTTC
.,TRBV10-3,TRBJ1-2,.,CAISIQGTDYGYTF,TGTGCCATCAGTATTCAGGGAACTGACTATGGCTACACCTTC
.,TRBV7-3,TRBJ1-1,.,CASSTSTGGEAFF,TGTGCCAGCAGCACTTCGACTGGGGGGGAAGCTTTCTTT
TRBD2,TRBV4-1,TRBJ2-1,.,CASSQGLPGVAGGSEQFF,TGCGCCAGCAGCCAAGGCCTCCCCGGGGTAGCGGGAGGGAGTGAGCAGTTCTTC